This note documents a single TCR beta chain sequence. The antigen remains unidentified. The data were produced by immunoSEQ multiplex PCR, yet TCRdb's version contains in-frame clones alone and is incomplete. This table has 150,000 or so clones, about 78% appearing once. TCR beta libraries used around 2 micrograms of DNA from cryopreserved PBMCs. The sample is drawn from a study of cytotoxic CD8 clonotypes in ibrutinib-treated CLL. Whole-study results and caveats: Increased clonality at ibrutinib response gave way to a return toward baseline at progression. Researchers report that baseline clonality outpaced age-matched healthy donors and tracked circulating CD8+ T-cell counts.

Germline V gene sequence: CDR1 SGHRS, CDR2 YFSETQ. The CDR3 sequence is 14 residues long. The ends lost 1 base at V and 7 bases at J; junction bases unmatched: 7. The specimen comprised PBMCs, sampled after 24 months of ibrutinib treatment. This clonotype was obtained from a human donor with chronic lymphocytic leukemia. The V gene is TRBV5-1, the J gene TRBJ1-1; TRBD1 matches 7 bases. The CDR3 loop reads CASSLQGVGDEAFF. For the CDR3, the DNA is TGCGCCAGCAGCTTGCAGGGGGTAGGGGATGAAGCTTTCTTT.